This TCR beta chain emerged from a study of blood T cell repertoires in COVID-19. Study details: COVID-19 samples collected from the United States, Italy and Spain covered acute and convalescent phases.

Participant age was roughly 18 to 90 years, and participants resided in about 25 US areas. Before being deemed recovered, Cohort 3 donors had two negative PCRs, clearance, or symptom resolution. The repertoire was sequenced with immunoSEQ multiplex PCR; TCRdb's copy has only in-frame clones and lacks some. Here the sample spans a few hundred thousand clones, 85% to 90% being singletons. Sequenced material: PBMCs or T cells enriched from blood (not recorded which). The clonotype was recovered from a man aged 35 to 55 who had recovered from COVID-19.

The CDR3 loop is CATSLVLAAYNEQFF. CDR3 sequence (DNA): TGTGCCACCAGCTTGGTCCTAGCGGCGTACAATGAGCAGTTCTTC. The chain joins TRBV15 to TRBJ2-1, with 7 bases lining up with TRBD2. The CDR3 is 15 amino acids. Germline values: CDR1 LNHNV, CDR2 YYDKDF (reference sequence). Germline trimming cut 5 bases from V and 4 bases from J; bases unmatched to any gene: 8.